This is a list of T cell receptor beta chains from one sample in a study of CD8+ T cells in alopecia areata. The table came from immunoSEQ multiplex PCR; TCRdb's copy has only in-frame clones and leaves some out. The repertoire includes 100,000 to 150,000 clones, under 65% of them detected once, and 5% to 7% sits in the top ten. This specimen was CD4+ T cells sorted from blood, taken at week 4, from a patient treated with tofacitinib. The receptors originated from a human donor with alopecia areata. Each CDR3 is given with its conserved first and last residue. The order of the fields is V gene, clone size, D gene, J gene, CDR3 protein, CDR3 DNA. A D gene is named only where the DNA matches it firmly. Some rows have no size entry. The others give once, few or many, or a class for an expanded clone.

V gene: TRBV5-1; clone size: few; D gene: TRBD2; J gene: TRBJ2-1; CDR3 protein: CASKLAGEVREQFF; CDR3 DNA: TGCGCCAGCAAGCTAGCGGGAGAAGTGCGTGAGCAGTTCTTC
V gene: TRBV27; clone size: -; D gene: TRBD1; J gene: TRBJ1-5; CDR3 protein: CASSPTGSQPQHF; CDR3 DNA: TGTGCCAGCAGCCCGACAGGGTCCCAGCCCCAGCATTTT
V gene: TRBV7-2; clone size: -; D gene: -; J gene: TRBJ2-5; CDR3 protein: CASSFAGRRETQYF; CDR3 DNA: TGTGCCAGCAGCTTCGCTGGTAGGAGAGAGACCCAGTACTTC
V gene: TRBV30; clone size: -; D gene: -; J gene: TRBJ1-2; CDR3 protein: CAWTPTPNNYGYTF; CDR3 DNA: TGTGCCTGGACGCCAACCCCCAATAACTATGGCTACACCTTC
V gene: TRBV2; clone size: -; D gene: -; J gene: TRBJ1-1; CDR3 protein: CASSVSNTEAFF; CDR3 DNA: TGTGCCAGCAGTGTAAGTAACACTGAAGCTTTCTTT
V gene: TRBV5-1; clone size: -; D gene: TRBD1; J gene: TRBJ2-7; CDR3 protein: CASSVGQGDEQYF; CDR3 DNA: TGCGCCAGCAGCGTCGGACAGGGCGACGAGCAGTACTTC
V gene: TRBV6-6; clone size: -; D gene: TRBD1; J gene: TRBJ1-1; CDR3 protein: CASGWGQGSEAFF; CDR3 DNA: TGTGCCAGCGGATGGGGACAGGGGTCCGAAGCTTTCTTT
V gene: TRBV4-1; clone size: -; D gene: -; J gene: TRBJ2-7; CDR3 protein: CASSQDFGGIYEQYF; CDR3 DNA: TGCGCCAGCAGCCAAGATTTCGGCGGGATCTACGAGCAGTACTTC
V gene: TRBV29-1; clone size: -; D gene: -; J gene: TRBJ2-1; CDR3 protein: CSVDWRGTEQFF; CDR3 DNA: TGCAGCGTTGATTGGCGCGGCACCGAGCAGTTCTTC
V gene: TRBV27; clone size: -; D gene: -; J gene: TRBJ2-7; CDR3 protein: CASSPRRAAPYSYEQYF; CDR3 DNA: TGTGCCAGCAGTCCCCGTCGGGCGGCACCTTACTCCTACGAGCAGTACTTC
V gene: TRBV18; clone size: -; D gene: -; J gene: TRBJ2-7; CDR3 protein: CASSPSRTTSYEQYF; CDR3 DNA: TGTGCCAGCTCACCCTCCCGGACTACCTCCTACGAGCAGTACTTC
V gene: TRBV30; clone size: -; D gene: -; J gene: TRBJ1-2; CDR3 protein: CAWSVLGRANYGYTF; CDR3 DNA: TGTGCCTGGAGTGTCCTGGGCCGAGCTAACTATGGCTACACCTTC
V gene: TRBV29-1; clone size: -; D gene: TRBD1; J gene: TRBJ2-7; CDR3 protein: CSVAQGAAYEQYF; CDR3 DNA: TGCAGCGTTGCCCAGGGGGCAGCCTACGAGCAGTACTTC
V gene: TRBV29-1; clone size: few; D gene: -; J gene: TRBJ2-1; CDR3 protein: CSVDNNEQFF; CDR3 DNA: TGCAGCGTGGACAACAATGAGCAGTTCTTC